These 13 T cell receptor beta chains originate from one sample sequenced in a study of vaccination effects on CD4 cells after COVID-19 (dated by TCRdb to the early 2020s). After more than 9 days of culture, CD4+ T cells were isolated with the EasySep CD4+ T cell isolation kit. Each participant received two doses of an mRNA SARS-CoV-2 vaccine, either BNT162b2 or mRNA-1273. No antigen has been assigned to these receptors. The library was produced with the immunoSEQ multiplex PCR assay. The clones in this table, taken by TCRdb from immuneACCESS, are in-frame only. Not every clone is retained; where verified, under half of the shortfall comes from an unresolved V gene, and the cause of the rest is unknown. The sample yields roughly 40,000 clones; about 63% were counted once. The top ten clones comprise roughly 7.7% of the sample. Sequencing was performed on CD4+ T cells from PBMCs cultured without peptide, taken after COVID-19 vaccination. The source of these receptors is a human donor who received a COVID-19 vaccine.

This sequence joins TRBV5-1 and TRBJ2-5; 7 nucleotides align to TRBD2. The CDR3 runs to 16 residues. Germline loops: CDR1 SGHRS, CDR2 YFSETQ. Trimming cost V 4 bases and J 4 bases; bases outside gene matches: 13. The CDR3 protein is CASSIGLVGLGETQYF. For the CDR3, the DNA is TGCGCCAGCAGCATCGGACTAGTCGGGCTTGGAGAGACCCAGTACTTC.

J is TRBJ2-7 and V is TRBV6-5; tentatively, D is TRBD1 or TRBD2 (6 bases each). Trimming removed 6 bases at V and 4 bases at J, with 19 bases between. CDR3 size: 15 residues. The V gene's germline CDR1 is MNHEY and CDR2 SVGAGI. CDR3 coding DNA: TGTGCCAGCAGGGGACTGACAGGCGGGTCTTACGAGCAGTACTTC. Its translation is CASRGLTGGSYEQYF.

In nucleotides, the CDR3 is TGTGCCAGCAGTCCACCACTCCTGTTCTCCGGGAGCCACGAGCAGTACTTC. Translation gives CASSPPLLFSGSHEQYF. The chain is built from TRBV6-2 or TRBV6-3 and TRBJ2-7; tentatively, D is TRBD2 (6 bases). The CDR3 is 17 amino acids. In germline, CDR1 is MNHEY, CDR2 SVGEGT. Between the trimmed V and J ends, which lost 5 bases and 5 bases, there was a span of 25 bases.

This clone showed up just a few times. J is TRBJ1-4 and V is TRBV29-1, with 8 bases identical to TRBD1. CDR1 and CDR2 from the germline V gene are SQVTM and ANQGSEA. V was pared by 7 bases and J by 7 bases, with 8 bases of the junction left unmatched. The CDR3 sequence is 13 residues long. The CDR3 region is CSGQTGAAEKLFF. The DNA of the CDR3 is TGCAGCGGTCAGACAGGGGCGGCTGAAAAACTGTTTTTT. Looking up the rest from reference TRBV29-1 and TRBJ1-4 gives the full variable domain: SAVISQKPSRDICQRGTSLTIQCQVDSQVTMMFWYRQQPGQSLTLIATANQGSEATYESGFVIDKFPISRPNLTFSTLTVSNMSPEDSSIYLCSGQTGAAEKLFFGSGTQLSVL.

In this sample, this clone turned up a few times. This rearrangement joins TRBV6-1 to TRBJ1-6; unclear D gene. This CDR3 is built from 15 residues. V was trimmed by 2 bases and J by 6 bases, leaving 11 bases between them. CDR1 is MNHNS, CDR2 SASEGT, per germline. As DNA, the CDR3 is TGTGCCAGCAGTGAAATCGACTCGGGTAATTCACCCCTCCACTTT. Its protein product is CASSEIDSGNSPLHF.

The rearrangement uses TRBV5-1 and TRBJ2-3; D not certain. V was pared by 4 bases and J by 2 bases, with 14 bases between. The CDR3 covers 15 residues. Germline V lookup: CDR1 SGHRS, CDR2 YFSETQ. CDR3 protein: CASSQLPTDTDTQYF. CDR3 in DNA: TGCGCCAGCAGCCAATTACCTACGGACACAGATACGCAGTATTTT.

The CDR3 nucleotides read TGTGCCAGCAGCCGGACTAGCGGGAGGGCGTTAAACTTCGGGGAGCTGTTTTTT. Its translation is CASSRTSGRALNFGELFF. The chain combines TRBV11-2 with TRBJ2-2; 15 nucleotides line up with TRBD2. With V trimmed by 5 bases and J by 7 bases, 11 bases remained unmatched. The CDR3 has 18 amino acids. Germline V gene data show CDR1 as SGHAT and CDR2 as FQNNGV. Looking up the rest from reference TRBV11-2 and TRBJ2-2 gives the full variable domain: EAGVAQSPRYKIIEKRQSVAFWCNPISGHATLYWYQQILGQGPKLLIQFQNNGVVDDSQLPKDRFSAERLKGVDSTLKIQPAKLEDSAVYLCASSRTSGRALNFGELFFGEGSRLTVL.

The chain carries TRBV14 and TRBJ2-1; 13 positions agree with TRBD2. Germline V gives CDR1 SGHDN, CDR2 FVKESK. After removal of 0 bases from V and 3 bases from J, the junction contained 5 bases not matched to a gene. This CDR3 has 18 amino acids. The CDR3 protein is CASSQDQGTSGDYNEQFF. CDR3 nucleotides: TGTGCCAGCAGCCAAGATCAAGGGACTAGCGGGGACTACAATGAGCAGTTCTTC.

This clone came up a few times. CDR3 in DNA: TGTGCCAGCAGCTTATCGGCAGGGCTGTTGGATGAGCAGTTCTTC. This encodes CASSLSAGLLDEQFF. The chain links TRBV7-8 to TRBJ2-1; tentatively, D is TRBD1 (5 bases). CDR1 SGHVS and CDR2 FQNEAQ come from the germline V gene. This CDR3 is built from 15 residues. Between the trimmed V and J ends, which lost 2 bases and 8 bases, there was a span of 16 bases.

The V call is TRBV4-1, the J call TRBJ1-6, with D unclear. Germline CDR1 reads MGHRA; CDR2 reads YSYEKL. The CDR3 spans 13 residues. Trimming stripped 4 bases from V and 7 bases from J, with 8 bases between. CDR3 sequence (DNA): TGCGCCAGCAGCCCCTACGAAAATTCACCCCTCCACTTT. The encoded protein is CASSPYENSPLHF.

This clone was observed a few times. The V gene is TRBV7-8, the J gene TRBJ1-3; 11 nucleotides line up with TRBD1. Germline trimming cut 5 bases from V and 8 bases from J; bases unmatched to any gene: 8. Per germline, CDR1 SGHVS and CDR2 FQNEAQ. The length of the CDR3 is 15 residues. The CDR3 DNA is TGTGCCAGCAGCCTTGGACAGGGGGCATTGGACACCATATATTTT. It specifies CASSLGQGALDTIYF.

The V gene is TRBV3-1 (or the pseudogene TRBV3-2), the J gene TRBJ1-2; 9 positions match TRBD1. Trimming at V came to 0 bases and at J to 8 bases, leaving 4 bases not matched to a gene. This CDR3 comprises 14 residues. Per germline, CDR1 LGHDT and CDR2 YNNKEL (reference sequence). CDR3 sequence: CASSQDWTGAGYTF. The CDR3 coding sequence is TGTGCCAGCAGCCAAGATTGGACAGGGGCGGGCTACACCTTC.

This chain links TRBV19 with TRBJ2-1; D gene ambiguous. Germline V gene data show CDR1 as LNHDA and CDR2 as SQIVND (reference sequence). The CDR3 contains 14 residues. V was clipped by 5 bases and J by 3 bases, with 11 bases between them. This chain's CDR3 is CASSSPTFYNEQFF. CDR3 nucleotide sequence: TGTGCCAGTAGTTCCCCGACATTCTACAATGAGCAGTTCTTC.